Sequencing of this TCR beta chain was carried out in a study of long-term antiretroviral therapy in people with HIV. Study-wide context: Samples from the earliest time points predate the 2015 immediate-ART recommendation by about a decade. General study points: Within the repertoire, clones expanded before ART were dominant at all time points.

About this clone itself: Its antigen is currently unknown.

It was version v3.0 of the immunoSEQ assay that was run at survey level. The data were produced by immunoSEQ multiplex PCR, yet TCRdb's version contains in-frame clones alone and is incomplete. In the table there are 35,000 to 40,000 clones, approximately 83% of which are singletons. V shed 5 bases and J 2 bases; nucleotides not matched to a gene: 7. The CDR3 has 15 residues. Germline V CDR1 and CDR2: SGHTA, FQGNSA. The source is a man between 18 and 35 years old with HIV. The gene calls are TRBV7-2 and TRBJ2-7; 9 bases map to TRBD2. The material was unsorted PBMCs, obtained 2.2 years after starting antiretroviral therapy. The CDR3 nucleotides are TGTGCCAGCAGCAATAGCGGGGGAGTCACCTACGAGCAGTACTTC. Protein product: CASSNSGGVTYEQYF.